This TCR beta chain derives from a study of blood T cell repertoires in COVID-19 (dated by TCRdb to the early 2020s). A note on the overall study: Samples covering the acute and convalescent phases of COVID-19 were provided by collaborators in the United States, Italy and Spain. The material from the prospective study consisted of cDNA or gDNA derived from T cells, B-cell-depleted T cells, or PBMCs. The dataset comprised deeply sampled blood TCRbeta repertoires from subjects exposed to, actively infected with, or recovered from COVID-19. The repertoires were made available in a free public database intended to serve as a resource for research on the immune response to SARS-CoV-2. The samples were drawn from the first 160 participants of the ongoing ImmuneRACE study and from some 1,300 subjects provided by 6 global collaborators. Nearly every sample came with metadata listing a de-identified subject ID, COVID-19 status, age in years and sex. HLA class I and class II types, where available, came from metadata supplied by the sample provider rather than from assay-based typing. General study outcomes and caveats: The amount of clinical and demographic metadata varied by source and participant and was provided uncurated.

TCRbeta CDR3 regions were amplified from genomic DNA using the immunoSEQ Assay, a bias-controlled multiplex PCR. The original methods were these. Nucleated cell counts per sample were estimated from amplification of reference gene primers within the assay. Sequence reads were collapsed and filtered to measure the absolute abundance of every unique TCRbeta CDR3 rearrangement. For each sample, productive Simpson clonality was calculated as the square root of Simpson's diversity index over productive rearrangements. TCRdb provides this immuneACCESS table in a form limited to in-frame rearrangements. Some clones are lacking; in checked studies, under half of them reflect an unresolved V gene, and why the rest are absent is not known. The D gene and trimming were derived from the DNA, and the V and J assignments and clone size from that table. Present in this sample are 100,000 to 150,000 clones, 85% to 90% of which were seen just once. The top ten clones comprise about 6.9% of the sample.

Only one count was recorded for this clone. What antigen it recognizes has not been identified. No qualities accompany the bases; no much larger clone lies one base away. Spanning cysteine to phenylalanine, the CDR3 consists of 14 amino acids. Only the CDR3 region is kept as DNA, spanning 42 bases read in frame from base 1. The junction shows trimming of 6 bases on V and 4 bases on J, plus 12 bases between the germline ends. CDR1 and CDR2, per the germline V gene (reference sequence), are MNHEY and SMNVEV. Each collaborating institution followed its own protocols to collect whole blood in K2EDTA tubes. For TCRbeta analysis, collaborators shipped samples in one of three forms: frozen whole blood, isolated PBMCs, or DNA extracted from either of those sample types.

The chain joins TRBV27 to TRBJ1-4; TRBD1 is a weak D gene call, 5 bases matching. The origin of this receptor is an elderly man with active or convalescent COVID-19. The specimen was peripheral blood. The CDR3 amino acid sequence is: CASSYTGVNEKLFF. The DNA sequence reads TGTGCCAGCAGCTATACGGGGGTTAATGAAAAACTGTTTTTT.